The next 14 T cell receptor beta chains were all read from a single sample in a study of blood T cell repertoires in COVID-19. The assay was immunoSEQ multiplex PCR, and TCRdb's table has in-frame clones only and misses some. The repertoire holds roughly 360,000 clones, with more than 75% as singletons. Sequencing was carried out using PBMCs or T cells enriched from blood (not recorded which). Source of these receptors: a woman in her twenties or thirties with acute COVID-19.

The chain has TRBV24-1 and TRBJ2-2; 10 bases map to TRBD1. Per germline, CDR1 KGHDR and CDR2 SFDVKD. The CDR3 loop spans 17 amino acids. Germline trimming cut 3 bases from V and 6 bases from J; bases unmatched to any gene: 9. Written as DNA, the CDR3 is TGTGCCACCAGTGATGCCGGGACAGGGGCCCCGGCCGGGGAGCTGTTTTTT. Amino acids: CATSDAGTGAPAGELFF.

About this clone: Other DNA sequences within the sample encode an identical CDR3. The chain joins TRBV19 to TRBJ2-5; the match to TRBD1 covers 7 bases. Germline CDR1 reads LNHDA; CDR2 reads SQIVND (reference sequence). CDR3 length: 14 residues. The V gene end was trimmed by 1 base and the J gene end by 1 base; junction bases not matched to a gene: 0. CDR3 amino acids: CASSIGQGQETQYF. The CDR3 DNA reads as TGTGCCAGTAGTATAGGACAGGGCCAAGAGACCCAGTACTTC.

V gene TRBV18 combines with J gene TRBJ1-6; 7 bases fit TRBD1. The V gene's germline CDR1 is KGHSH and CDR2 LQKENI. The ends lost 3 bases at V and 6 bases at J; junction bases unmatched: 5. CDR3 size: 15 residues. The CDR3 DNA sequence: TGTGCCAGCTCACCTGGACAGGCCTCTAATTCACCCCTCCACTTT. Protein: CASSPGQASNSPLHF.

The rearrangement joins TRBV19 to TRBJ1-6; perhaps TRBD1 as D (5 bases). The germline V and J ends were trimmed by 5 bases and 14 bases, with 13 bases remaining between them. From germline, CDR1 is LNHDA and CDR2 SQIVND (reference sequence). The CDR3 has 12 residues. Here the CDR3 reads CASSPWGGTLHF. The CDR3 region has the DNA TGTGCCAGTAGTCCCTGGGGGGGGACCCTCCACTTT.

The V gene is TRBV7-3, the J gene TRBJ1-1; 9 nucleotides line up with TRBD1. The germline CDR1 and CDR2 sequences are SGHTA and FQGTGA. The J segment lost 4 bases and the V segment lost 5 bases, leaving 5 bases of the junction unmatched. The CDR3 loop spans 14 amino acids. CDR3 sequence: CASSAGQGSTEAFF. The CDR3 DNA sequence: TGTGCCAGCAGCGCCGGACAGGGGAGCACTGAAGCTTTCTTT.

V is TRBV19 and J is TRBJ2-3; 9 nucleotides match TRBD1. Trimming cost V 5 bases and J 6 bases; bases outside gene matches: 12. The germline gives CDR1 LNHDA, CDR2 SQIVND (reference sequence). The CDR3 is made up of 16 amino acids. The CDR3 DNA is TGTGCCAGTAGTTACGACCGCGGGACAGGGTTGGATACGCAGTATTTT. Its translation: CASSYDRGTGLDTQYF.

This chain joins TRBV5-4 and TRBJ2-1; 8 bases align to TRBD1. Germline assignment: CDR1 SGHNT and CDR2 YYREEE (reference sequence). The CDR3 extends over 14 amino acids. The junction had 3 bases not matched to a gene; V was cut back by 5 bases and J by 2 bases. CDR3 nucleotides: TGTGCCAGCAGTCCGGACAGGGCCTACAATGAGCAGTTCTTC. Protein product: CASSPDRAYNEQFF.

The V call is TRBV25-1, the J call TRBJ1-5; 10 nucleotides agree with TRBD1. Germline loops: CDR1 MGHDK, CDR2 SYGVNS. The J segment lost 2 bases and the V segment lost 4 bases, leaving 5 bases of the junction unmatched. There are 16 residues in the CDR3. This chain's CDR3 is CASSGTGGVGNQPQHF. In DNA form, the CDR3 reads TGTGCCAGCAGTGGGACAGGGGGAGTCGGCAATCAGCCCCAGCATTTT. The variable domain in full, completed from reference TRBV25-1 and TRBJ1-5, reads EADIYQTPRYLVIGTGKKITLECSQTMGHDKMYWYQQDPGMELHLIHYSYGVNSTEKGDLSSESTVSRIRTEHFPLTLESARPSHTSQYLCASSGTGGVGNQPQHFGDGTRLSIL.

This clone was recorded a few times. V and J are TRBV7-9 and TRBJ2-1; 11 positions agree with TRBD2. Germline V gene lookup returns CDR1 SEHNR and CDR2 FQNEAQ (reference sequence). J lost 2 bases, V lost 4 bases, and 13 bases had no gene match. There are 19 residues in the CDR3. CDR3 nucleotide sequence: TGTGCCAGCAGCTCCGTGCTAGCGGGGGGCCTGTTAGCCTACAATGAGCAGTTCTTC. Encoded protein: CASSSVLAGGLLAYNEQFF.

The sample holds many counts of this clone. The chain recombines TRBV6-2 or TRBV6-3 with TRBJ1-1, with TRBD1 matching 10 bases. This CDR3 spans 14 amino acids. V was clipped by 2 bases and J by 6 bases; unmatched bases: 3. CDR1 and CDR2 from the germline V gene are MNHEY and SVGEGT. This CDR3 is CASSYTDRGAEAFF. In DNA form, the CDR3 reads TGTGCCAGCAGTTACACGGACAGGGGGGCTGAAGCTTTCTTT.

This clone has just one count. The chain couples TRBV6-5 to TRBJ2-7, with a tentative D call TRBD2 (7 bases). V dropped 2 bases and J dropped 6 bases, with 14 bases sitting between them. The V gene's germline CDR1 is MNHEY and CDR2 SVGAGI. This CDR3 is 14 amino acids long. CDR3: CASSYPTGGLEQYF. Here the CDR3 DNA reads TGTGCCAGCAGTTACCCAACGGGGGGCCTCGAGCAGTACTTC.

This chain connects TRBV2 to TRBJ1-2; tentatively, D is TRBD1 (6 bases). The CDR3 contains 14 residues. The germline V and J ends were trimmed by 4 bases and 9 bases, with 18 bases remaining between them. Per the germline V gene, CDR1 is SNHLY and CDR2 is FYNNEI. Here the CDR3 reads CASSASRGGGSYTF. The CDR3 nucleotides are TGTGCCAGCAGTGCTTCCAGGGGAGGGGGAAGCTACACCTTC.

The V gene is TRBV3-1 (or the pseudogene TRBV3-2), the J gene TRBJ1-2; weak D call: TRBD1 (5 bases). The CDR3 is 15 amino acids. V was trimmed by 0 bases and J by 2 bases, leaving 10 bases between them. The V gene's germline CDR1 is LGHDT and CDR2 YNNKEL (reference sequence). The CDR3 coding sequence is TGTGCCAGCAGCCAAGATTCGGCAGGGAACTATGGCTACACCTTC. It yields the protein CASSQDSAGNYGYTF.

The rearrangement uses TRBV7-9 and TRBJ2-7, with TRBD1 identical over 7 bases. This CDR3 region has 14 residues. After removal of 4 bases from V and 5 bases from J, the junction contained 8 bases not matched to a gene. From germline, CDR1 is SEHNR and CDR2 FQNEAQ (reference sequence). CDR3 sequence: CASSSDLTGNEQYF. CDR3 sequence (DNA): TGTGCCAGCAGCTCGGACCTGACAGGGAACGAGCAGTACTTC.